This TCR beta chain is from a study of beta chain features in type 1 diabetes. Turning to the study itself: Age, gender and cell yields were similar between patients and healthy donors.

General observations from the study: Compared to healthy donors, patients appeared to have naive, central memory and Treg TCRB repertoires that were more alike.

Details on this clone: Its specificity is unknown.

CDR1 and CDR2 (germline): SGHDN, FVKESK. The CDR3 runs to 16 residues. Between the trimmed V and J ends, which lost 0 bases and 2 bases, there was a span of 8 bases. Sequencing targeted expressed TCRB transcripts, as all isolated RNA had been reverse transcribed. Assay: immunoSEQ multiplex PCR; the TCRdb copy retains only in-frame clones and omits some. Among hundreds of thousands of clones listed, about 10% were seen once. The sequence was collected from a woman between 18 and 29 years old in good health. This chain uses TRBV14 with TRBJ2-6, with D possibly being TRBD1 or TRBD2 (5 bases each). What was sequenced was naive CD4+ T cells from blood. The CDR3 region has the DNA TGTGCCAGCAGCCAAGATTTGGGGGCTGGGGCCAACGTCCTGACTTTC. This gives the protein CASSQDLGAGANVLTF. Full variable domain (remainder filled in from reference TRBV14 and TRBJ2-6): EAGVTQFPSHSVIEKGQTVTLRCDPISGHDNLYWYRRVMGKEIKFLLHFVKESKQDESGMPNNRFLAERTGGTYSTLKVQPAELEDSGVYFCASSQDLGAGANVLTFGAGSRLTVL.